This TCR beta chain was identified in a study of T cells in Graves' hyperthyroidism and ophthalmopathy. In patients aged 18 to 65, hyperthyroidism was newly diagnosed, with duration under 2 months. Investigators excluded patients with uncontrolled infection, other autoimmune disease, pregnancy or lactation. Around 9.9 ml of fresh peripheral blood supplied the PBMCs. TCR beta CDR3 sequences were amplified from RNA transcripts. The primer set for the first-round RT-PCR of the TCR CDR3 was HTBI. TCRdb recomputed calls from the multiplex PCR reads with MiXCR, one row per CDR3 protein. The profile covers about 480,000 distinct CDR3 sequences, with roughly 14% appearing a single time and around 17% taken by the ten largest. General study points: Clonotypes that were expanded in thyroid above 0.001 mostly appeared in blood too.

This clonotype has only one observation. Its antigen remains unidentified. The CDR3 spans 15 residues. Unmatched junction bases numbered 6, after V lost 2 bases and J lost 7 bases. This sequence was found in a woman younger than 30 with Graves' hyperthyroidism. Material: blood. The rearrangement links TRBV12-3 or TRBV12-4 to TRBJ1-2; 11 nucleotides line up with TRBD1. The CDR3 DNA is TGTGCCAGCAGTTTATCCGGGACAGGGGGACGTGGCTACACCTTC. It codes for CASSLSGTGGRGYTF.